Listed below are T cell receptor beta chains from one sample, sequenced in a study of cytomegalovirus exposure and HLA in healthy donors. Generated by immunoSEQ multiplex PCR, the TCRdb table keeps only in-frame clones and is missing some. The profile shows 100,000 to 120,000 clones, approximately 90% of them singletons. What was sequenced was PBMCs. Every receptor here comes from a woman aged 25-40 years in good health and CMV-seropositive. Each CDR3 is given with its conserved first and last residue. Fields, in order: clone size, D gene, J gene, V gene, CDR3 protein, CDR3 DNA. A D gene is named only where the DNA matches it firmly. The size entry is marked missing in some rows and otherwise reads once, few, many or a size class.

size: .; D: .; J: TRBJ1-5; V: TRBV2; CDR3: CASSNTGINQPQHF; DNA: TGTGCCAGCAGTAATACCGGTATAAATCAGCCCCAGCATTTT
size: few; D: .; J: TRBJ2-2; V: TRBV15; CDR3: CATSRGGTSTGELFF; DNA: TGTGCCACCAGCAGAGGTGGCACCAGCACCGGGGAGCTGTTTTTT
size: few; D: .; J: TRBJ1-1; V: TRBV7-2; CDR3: CASSLLGSPNTEAFF; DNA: TGTGCCAGCAGCTTATTGGGCAGTCCGAACACTGAAGCTTTCTTT
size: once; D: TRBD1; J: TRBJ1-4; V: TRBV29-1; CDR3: CSARTGSGEKLFF; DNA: TGCAGCGCTCGGACAGGGTCGGGAGAAAAACTGTTTTTT
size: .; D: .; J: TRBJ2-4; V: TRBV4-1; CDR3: CASSPLGTVEGVQYF; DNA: TGCGCCAGCAGCCCGCTTGGGACTGTGGAAGGGGTTCAGTACTTC
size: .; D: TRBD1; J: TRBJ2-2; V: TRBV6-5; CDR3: CASGTGEDITGELFF; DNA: TGTGCCAGCGGGACAGGGGAAGATATCACCGGGGAGCTGTTTTTT
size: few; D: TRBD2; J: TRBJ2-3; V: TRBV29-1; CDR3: CSVEGNTSGGRLYF; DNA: TGCAGCGTTGAAGGGAACACAAGCGGGGGCCGGCTGTATTTT
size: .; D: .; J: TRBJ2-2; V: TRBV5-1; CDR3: CASSQGIYSGKPSTGELFF; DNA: TGCGCCAGTTCCCAGGGGATCTATTCAGGGAAACCATCTACCGGGGAGCTGTTTTTT
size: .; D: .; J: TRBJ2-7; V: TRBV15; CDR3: CATSRTTGPPYEQYF; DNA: TGTGCCACCAGCAGAACAACAGGGCCTCCCTACGAGCAGTACTTC
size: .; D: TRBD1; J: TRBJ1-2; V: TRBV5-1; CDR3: CASSHRGLNYGYTF; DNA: TGCGCCAGCAGCCACAGGGGGCTAAACTATGGCTACACCTTC
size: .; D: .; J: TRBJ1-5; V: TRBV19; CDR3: CASRWTVNQPQHF; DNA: TGTGCCAGTAGATGGACAGTTAATCAGCCCCAGCATTTT
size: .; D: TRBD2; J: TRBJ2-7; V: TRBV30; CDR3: CAWAPLAGGSYEQYF; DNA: TGTGCCTGGGCCCCCCTCGCGGGAGGGTCCTACGAGCAGTACTTC
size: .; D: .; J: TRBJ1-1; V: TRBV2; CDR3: CARGAVGGEAFF; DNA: TGTGCCAGGGGCGCGGTAGGGGGTGAAGCTTTCTTT
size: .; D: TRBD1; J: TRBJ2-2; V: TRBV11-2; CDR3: CASSLVTGGVGGELFF; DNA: TGTGCCAGCAGCTTAGTTACAGGGGGCGTAGGCGGGGAGCTGTTTTTT
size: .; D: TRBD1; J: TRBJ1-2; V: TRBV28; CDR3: CASSPRTGERYGYTF; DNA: TGTGCCAGCAGTCCCCGGACAGGGGAGAGGTATGGCTACACCTTC
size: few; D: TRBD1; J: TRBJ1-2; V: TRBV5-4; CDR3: CASSFTGTAYGYTF; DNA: TGTGCCAGCAGCTTTACTGGGACAGCCTATGGCTACACCTTC
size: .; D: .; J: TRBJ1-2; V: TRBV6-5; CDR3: CASGLNGLYGYTF; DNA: TGTGCCAGCGGGTTGAACGGACTCTATGGCTACACCTTC
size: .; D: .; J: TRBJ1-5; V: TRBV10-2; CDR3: CASSEFYQPQHF; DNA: TGCGCCAGCAGTGAGTTCTATCAGCCCCAGCATTTT
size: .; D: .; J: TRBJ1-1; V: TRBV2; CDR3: CASGSEKTKAFF; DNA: TGTGCCAGCGGGAGTGAGAAGACTAAAGCTTTCTTT
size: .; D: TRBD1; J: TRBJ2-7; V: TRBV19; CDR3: CASSRTGDPTYEQYF; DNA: TGTGCCAGTAGTAGAACAGGGGATCCTACCTACGAGCAGTACTTC
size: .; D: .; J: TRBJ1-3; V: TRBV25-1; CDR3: CASSEGVGQFSGNTIYF; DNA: TGTGCCAGCAGTGAGGGAGTTGGACAGTTCTCTGGAAACACCATATATTTT
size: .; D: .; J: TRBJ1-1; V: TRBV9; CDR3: CASSIGLGGTEAFF; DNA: TGTGCCAGCAGCATCGGACTGGGTGGCACTGAAGCTTTCTTT
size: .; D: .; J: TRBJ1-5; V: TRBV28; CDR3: CAVSGVDQPQHF; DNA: TGTGCCGTCTCAGGGGTGGATCAGCCCCAGCATTTT
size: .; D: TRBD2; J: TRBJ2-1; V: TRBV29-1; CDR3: CSVRLAVYNEQFF; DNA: TGCAGCGTTAGACTAGCGGTTTATAATGAGCAGTTCTTC
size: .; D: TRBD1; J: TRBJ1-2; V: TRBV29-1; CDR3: CSVERDRGRGYTF; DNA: TGCAGCGTTGAACGAGACAGGGGGCGAGGCTACACCTTC
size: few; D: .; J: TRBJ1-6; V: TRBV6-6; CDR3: CASSLEGMGSPLHF; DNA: TGTGCCAGCAGCCTGGAGGGGATGGGTTCACCCCTCCACTTT
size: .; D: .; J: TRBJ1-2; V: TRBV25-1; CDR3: CASSGDLRRGYTF; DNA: TGTGCCAGCAGCGGGGACTTGCGGAGGGGCTACACCTTC
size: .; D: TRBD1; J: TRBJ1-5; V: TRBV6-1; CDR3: CASSAQGDQPQHF; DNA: TGTGCCAGCAGTGCACAGGGGGATCAGCCCCAGCATTTT
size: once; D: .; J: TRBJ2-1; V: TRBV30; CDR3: CAWSVTGSNEQFF; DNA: TGTGCCTGGAGTGTCACAGGGAGCAATGAGCAGTTCTTC
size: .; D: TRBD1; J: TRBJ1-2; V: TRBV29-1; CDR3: CSVQRQGATGGYTF; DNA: TGCAGCGTTCAGAGACAGGGGGCAACGGGAGGCTACACCTTC
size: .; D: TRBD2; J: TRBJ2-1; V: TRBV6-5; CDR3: CASSYSASGGNEQFF; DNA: TGTGCCAGCAGTTACTCGGCTAGCGGGGGGAATGAGCAGTTCTTC
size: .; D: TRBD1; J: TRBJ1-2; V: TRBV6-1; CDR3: CASSGTQGAGSGYTF; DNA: TGTGCCAGCAGTGGCACACAGGGGGCCGGATCTGGCTACACCTTC
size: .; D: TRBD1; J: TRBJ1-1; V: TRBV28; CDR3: CASSLRQGALTEAFF; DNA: TGTGCCAGCAGTTTACGACAGGGGGCGTTGACTGAAGCTTTCTTT
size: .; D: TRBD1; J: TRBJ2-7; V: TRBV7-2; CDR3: CASSMTGGYEQYF; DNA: TGTGCCAGCAGCATGACAGGGGGATACGAGCAGTACTTC
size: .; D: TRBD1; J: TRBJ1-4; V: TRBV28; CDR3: CASSFTGQGNEKLFF; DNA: TGTGCCAGCAGTTTTACAGGACAGGGTAATGAAAAACTGTTTTTT
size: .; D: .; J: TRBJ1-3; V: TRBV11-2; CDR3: CASSLSVGNTIYF; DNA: TGTGCCAGCAGCCTTTCAGTTGGAAACACCATATATTTT
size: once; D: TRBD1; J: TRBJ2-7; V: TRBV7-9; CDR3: CASSSLNRGLYEQYF; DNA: TGTGCCAGCAGCTCCCTGAACAGGGGGCTCTACGAGCAGTACTTC
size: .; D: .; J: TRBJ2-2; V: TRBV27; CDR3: CASSLVPGGNTGELFF; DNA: TGTGCCAGCAGTTTAGTACCCGGGGGGAACACCGGGGAGCTGTTTTTT
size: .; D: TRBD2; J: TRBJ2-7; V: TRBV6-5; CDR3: CASTKTSGGYEQYF; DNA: TGTGCCAGCACCAAGACTAGCGGGGGTTACGAGCAGTACTTC
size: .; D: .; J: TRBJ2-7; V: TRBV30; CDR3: CAWMGYRSYEQYF; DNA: TGTGCCTGGATGGGTTACAGATCCTACGAGCAGTACTTC
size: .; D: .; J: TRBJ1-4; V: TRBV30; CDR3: CAWKMVGQIEKLFF; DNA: TGTGCCTGGAAGATGGTTGGACAGATTGAAAAACTGTTTTTT
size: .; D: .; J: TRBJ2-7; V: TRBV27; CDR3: CASSFGHGYEQYF; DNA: TGTGCCAGCAGTTTCGGACACGGCTACGAGCAGTACTTC
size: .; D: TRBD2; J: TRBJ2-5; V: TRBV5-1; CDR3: CASSLSGTQETQYF; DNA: TGCGCCAGCAGCCTGAGCGGGACGCAAGAGACCCAGTACTTC
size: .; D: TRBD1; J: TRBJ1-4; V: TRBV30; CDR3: CAWSRRQGLREKLFF; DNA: TGTGCCTGGAGCCGACGACAGGGGTTGAGGGAAAAACTGTTTTTT
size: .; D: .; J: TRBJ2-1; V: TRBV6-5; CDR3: CASSYFTSSAYNEQFF; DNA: TGTGCCAGCAGTTACTTCACTAGTAGCGCGTACAATGAGCAGTTCTTC
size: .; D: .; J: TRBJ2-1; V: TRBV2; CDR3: CASSSRVYNEQFF; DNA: TGTGCCAGCAGTTCGCGGGTGTACAATGAGCAGTTCTTC
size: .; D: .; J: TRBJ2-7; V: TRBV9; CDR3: CASSVGIGGYEQYF; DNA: TGTGCCAGCAGCGTAGGAATAGGGGGCTACGAGCAGTACTTC
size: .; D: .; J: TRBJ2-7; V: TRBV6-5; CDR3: CASSLRIGVDEQYF; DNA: TGTGCCAGCAGTCTCAGGATTGGCGTCGACGAGCAGTACTTC
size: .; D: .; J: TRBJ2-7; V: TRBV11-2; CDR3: CASSLFELYEQYF; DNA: TGTGCCAGCAGCTTATTTGAGTTATACGAGCAGTACTTC
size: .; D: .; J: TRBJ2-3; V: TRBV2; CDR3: CASSPPNTQYF; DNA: TGTGCCAGCAGCCCCCCCAATACGCAGTATTTT
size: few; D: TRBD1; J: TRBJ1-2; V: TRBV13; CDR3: CASSARQGAYGYTF; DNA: TGTGCCAGCAGCGCTAGACAGGGGGCATATGGCTACACCTTC
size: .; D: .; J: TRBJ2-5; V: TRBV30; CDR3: CAWSRQGRETQYF; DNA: TGTGCCTGGAGTCGGCAGGGTAGAGAGACCCAGTACTTC
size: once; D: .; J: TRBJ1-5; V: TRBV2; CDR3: CASTSDGGQPQHF; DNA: TGTGCCAGCACCTCGGATGGCGGTCAGCCCCAGCATTTT
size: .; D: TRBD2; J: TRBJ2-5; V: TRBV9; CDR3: CASSPSGRRQETQYF; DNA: TGTGCCAGCAGCCCGAGCGGGAGGAGACAAGAGACCCAGTACTTC
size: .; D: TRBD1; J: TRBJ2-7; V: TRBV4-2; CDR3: CASSHTDRDEQYF; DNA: TGTGCCAGCAGCCATACGGACAGGGACGAGCAGTACTTC
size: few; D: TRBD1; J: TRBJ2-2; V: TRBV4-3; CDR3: CASSQEVVDRGQAGELFF; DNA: TGCGCCAGCAGCCAAGAGGTCGTGGACAGGGGGCAGGCCGGGGAGCTGTTTTTT
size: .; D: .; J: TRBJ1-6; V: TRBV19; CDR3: CASSIDGSYNSPLHF; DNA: TGTGCCAGTAGTATAGACGGGAGCTATAATTCACCCCTCCACTTT
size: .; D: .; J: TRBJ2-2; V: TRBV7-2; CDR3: CASSLKHTGELFF; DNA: TGTGCCAGCAGCTTAAAGCACACCGGGGAGCTGTTTTTT
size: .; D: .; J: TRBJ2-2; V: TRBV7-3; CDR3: CASSAQGTGELFF; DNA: TGTGCCAGCAGCGCCCAGGGCACCGGGGAGCTGTTTTTT
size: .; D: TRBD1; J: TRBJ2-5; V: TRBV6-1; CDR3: CASSAPGQGWRETQYF; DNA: TGTGCCAGCAGTGCCCCGGGACAGGGGTGGCGAGAGACCCAGTACTTC